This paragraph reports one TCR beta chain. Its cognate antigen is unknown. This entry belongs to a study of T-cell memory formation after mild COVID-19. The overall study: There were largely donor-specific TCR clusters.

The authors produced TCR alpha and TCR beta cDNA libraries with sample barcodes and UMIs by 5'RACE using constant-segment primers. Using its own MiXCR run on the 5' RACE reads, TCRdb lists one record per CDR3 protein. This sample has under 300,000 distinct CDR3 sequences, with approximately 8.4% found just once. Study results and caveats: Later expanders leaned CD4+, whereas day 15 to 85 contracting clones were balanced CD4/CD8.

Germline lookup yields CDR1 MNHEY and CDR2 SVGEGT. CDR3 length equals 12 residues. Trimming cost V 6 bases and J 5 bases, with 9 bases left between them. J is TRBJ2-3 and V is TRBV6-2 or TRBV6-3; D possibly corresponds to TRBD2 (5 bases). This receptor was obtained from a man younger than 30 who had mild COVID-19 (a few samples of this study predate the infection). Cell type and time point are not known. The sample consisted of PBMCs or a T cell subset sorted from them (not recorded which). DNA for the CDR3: TGTGCCAGCAGAGGGAGCGGAGATACGCAGTATTTT. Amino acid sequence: CASRGSGDTQYF.